The present T cell receptor beta chain was sequenced within a study of response to subunit inactivated influenza vaccine. One entry per CDR3 protein results from TCRdb running MiXCR on the RT-PCR reads. The table shows some 500,000 distinct CDR3 sequences, with under 15% occurring only once. The germline CDR1 and CDR2 sequences are MGHRA and YSYEKL. Trimming shortened V by 1 base and J by 4 bases, and 16 bases separated the two germline ends. The CDR3 length is 17 residues. The sequencing here drew on PBMCs from blood, taken roughly 46 days after vaccination. The TCR sequence derives from a man over 45 who received an inactivated influenza vaccine. The rearrangement uses TRBV4-1 and TRBJ2-2; no firm D call. As DNA, the CDR3 is TGCGCCAGCAGCCAAGGGGGAAGATCTCCGAGCACCGGGGAGCTGTTTTTT. Translating gives CASSQGGRSPSTGELFF.